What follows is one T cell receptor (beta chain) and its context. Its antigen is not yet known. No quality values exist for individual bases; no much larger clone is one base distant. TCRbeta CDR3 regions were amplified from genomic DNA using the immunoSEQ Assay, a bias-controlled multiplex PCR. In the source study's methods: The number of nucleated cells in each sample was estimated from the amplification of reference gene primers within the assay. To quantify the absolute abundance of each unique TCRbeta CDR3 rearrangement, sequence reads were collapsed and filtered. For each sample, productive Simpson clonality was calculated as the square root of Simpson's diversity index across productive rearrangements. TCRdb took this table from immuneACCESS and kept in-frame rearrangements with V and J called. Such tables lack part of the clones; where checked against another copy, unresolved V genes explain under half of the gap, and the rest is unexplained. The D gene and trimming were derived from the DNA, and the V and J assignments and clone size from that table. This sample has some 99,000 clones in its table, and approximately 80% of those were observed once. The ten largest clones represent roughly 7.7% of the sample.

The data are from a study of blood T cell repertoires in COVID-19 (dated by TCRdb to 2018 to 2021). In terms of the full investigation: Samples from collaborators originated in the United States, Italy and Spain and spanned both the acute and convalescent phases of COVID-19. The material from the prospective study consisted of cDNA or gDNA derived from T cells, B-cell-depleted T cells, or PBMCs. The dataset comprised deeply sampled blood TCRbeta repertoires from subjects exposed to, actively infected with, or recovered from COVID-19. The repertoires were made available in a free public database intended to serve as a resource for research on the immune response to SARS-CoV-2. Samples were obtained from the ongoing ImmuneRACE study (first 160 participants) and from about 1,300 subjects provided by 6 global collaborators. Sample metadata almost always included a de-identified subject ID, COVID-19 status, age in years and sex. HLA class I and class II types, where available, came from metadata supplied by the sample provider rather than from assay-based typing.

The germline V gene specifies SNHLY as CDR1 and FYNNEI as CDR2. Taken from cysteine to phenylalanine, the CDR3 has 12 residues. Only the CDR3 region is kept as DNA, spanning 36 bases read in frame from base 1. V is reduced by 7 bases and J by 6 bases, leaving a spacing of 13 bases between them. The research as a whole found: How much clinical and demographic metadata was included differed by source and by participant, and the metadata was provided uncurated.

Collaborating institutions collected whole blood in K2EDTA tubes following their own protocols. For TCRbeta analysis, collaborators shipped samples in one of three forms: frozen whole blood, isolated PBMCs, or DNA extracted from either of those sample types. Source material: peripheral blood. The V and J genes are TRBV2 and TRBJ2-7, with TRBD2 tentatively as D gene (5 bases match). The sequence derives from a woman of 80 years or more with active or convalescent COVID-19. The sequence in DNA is TGTGCCAGCACTATTCCGGGATCCGAGCAGTACTTC. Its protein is CASTIPGSEQYF.